These 26 T cell receptor beta chains were sequenced from one sample in a study of cytomegalovirus exposure and HLA in healthy donors (dated by TCRdb to between 2016 and 2019). Libraries came from the immunoSEQ multiplex PCR assay. The multiplex PCR relied on a mix of 60 forward primers for TCR Vbeta segments and 13 reverse primers for TCR Jbeta segments. In its TCRdb copy, this immuneACCESS table keeps in-frame sequences only and misses some clones. Where compared with another copy, unresolved V genes explain less than half of these, and the others have no known cause. Within this sample are 150,000 to 200,000 clones, with around 87% of them counted one time only. In total, the top ten clones hold around 1% of the sample. Sequencing was done on a sample of PBMCs. These TCRs come from a boy aged 2 to 10 in good health and CMV-seronegative.

The chain is built from TRBV19 and TRBJ2-1; TRBD2 agrees at 9 bases. The junction had 4 bases not matched to a gene; V was cut back by 3 bases and J by 10 bases. Germline V lookup: CDR1 LNHDA, CDR2 SQIVND (reference sequence). The CDR3 length is 13 residues. The CDR3 coding sequence is TGTGCCAGTAGTATGACTAGCGGTGAAGAGCAGTTCTTC. It translates to CASSMTSGEEQFF.

The chain employs TRBV28 and TRBJ2-3; 9 bases map to TRBD1. CDR3 length: 14 residues. The trim removed 7 bases at V and 2 bases at J, leaving 4 bases unmatched. Germline lookup yields CDR1 MDHEN and CDR2 SYDVKM. The chain's CDR3 is CASTRTGDTDTQYF. As DNA, the CDR3 is TGTGCCAGCACGAGGACAGGGGACACAGATACGCAGTATTTT.

This chain links TRBV2 with TRBJ2-7, with D unclear. The CDR3 extends over 16 amino acids. CDR1 SNHLY and CDR2 FYNNEI come from the germline V gene. Trimming removed 3 bases at V and 0 bases at J, with 15 bases between. CDR3 bases: TGTGCCAGCAGTGATCTCGTAGTTAGTAGCTCCTACGAGCAGTACTTC. It is translated as CASSDLVVSSSYEQYF.

The chain uses TRBV6-8 and TRBJ2-2; TRBD1 matches 9 bases. V dropped 2 bases and J dropped 1; count of bases not matched to a gene: 11. The CDR3 extends over 19 amino acids. Germline V lookup: CDR1 MNHGY, CDR2 SAAAGT. CDR3: CASSYDRGKGKMNTGELFF. The DNA of the CDR3 is TGTGCCAGCAGTTACGACAGGGGGAAGGGGAAAATGAACACCGGGGAGCTGTTTTTT.

The chain combines TRBV29-1 with TRBJ2-2; 10 nucleotides line up with TRBD1. Germline V gene lookup returns CDR1 SQVTM and CDR2 ANQGSEA. The CDR3 covers 15 residues. The trim removed 5 bases at V and 4 bases at J, leaving 7 bases unmatched. CDR3 in DNA: TGCAGCGTTAGGACAGGGGGATTTGGCACCGGGGAGCTGTTTTTT. This gives the protein CSVRTGGFGTGELFF.

The CDR3 coding sequence is TGTGCCAGCAGCCGTCCCGGGACAGGAAACACCATATATTTT. This encodes CASSRPGTGNTIYF. The chain employs TRBV7-6 and TRBJ1-3; tentative D call: TRBD1 (6 bases). The germline V gene encodes CDR1 SGHVS and CDR2 FNYEAQ. The CDR3 consists of 14 residues. V was shortened by 5 bases and J by 4 bases, with 12 bases between the two germline ends.

The chain couples TRBV7-9 to TRBJ2-2; D is perhaps TRBD2 (5 bases). The V gene lost 9 bases and the J gene lost 6 bases, with 23 bases spanning the gap. Germline assignment: CDR1 SEHNR and CDR2 FQNEAQ (reference sequence). The CDR3 runs to 16 residues. CDR3 DNA: TGTGCCAGGAAATCGGGCACGGGGAATACGTCCGGGGAGCTGTTTTTT. Translation: CARKSGTGNTSGELFF.

A few counts support this clone. Other DNA sequences in the sample encode the same CDR3. The chain links TRBV19 to TRBJ2-7; 9 positions agree with TRBD1. The CDR3 has 14 amino acids. Germline V gene lookup returns CDR1 LNHDA and CDR2 SQIVND (reference sequence). Unmatched junction bases numbered 3, after V lost 5 bases and J lost 1 base. The CDR3 DNA reads TGTGCCAGTAGTTGGGGACAGGGTTCCTACGAGCAGTACTTC. It yields the protein CASSWGQGSYEQYF.

The V gene is TRBV14, the J gene TRBJ2-5; 7 nucleotides line up with TRBD1. The DNA end favors TRBJ2-7, so the J call may be wrong. Germline values: CDR1 SGHDN, CDR2 FVKESK. CDR3 length equals 15 residues. Here the CDR3 reads CASSQKRGQIYEQYF. CDR3 coding DNA: TGTGCCAGCAGCCAAAAGAGGGGACAGATCTACGAGCAGTACTTC.

CDR3 protein: CASSLGTSGVDEQYF. CDR3 in DNA: TGTGCCAGCAGTCTCGGGACTAGCGGGGTAGACGAGCAGTACTTC. The rearrangement uses TRBV28 and TRBJ2-7, with TRBD2 matching over 13 bases. With 5 bases clipped from V and 5 bases from J, the junction kept 6 bases outside the gene matches. This CDR3 comprises 15 residues. CDR1 MDHEN and CDR2 SYDVKM come from the germline V gene.

The chain carries TRBV9 and TRBJ2-3; 7 nucleotides match TRBD2. Trimming at V came to 4 bases and at J to 1 base, leaving 6 bases not matched to a gene. The germline V gene encodes CDR1 SGDLS and CDR2 YYNGEE. The CDR3 is 15 amino acids. The DNA for the CDR3 is TGTGCCAGCAGCATCATGGGGGGGGGCACAGATACGCAGTATTTT. Encoded protein: CASSIMGGGTDTQYF. The entire variable domain, with the rest obtained from reference TRBV9 and TRBJ2-3, is as follows: DSGVTQTPKHLITATGQRVTLRCSPRSGDLSVYWYQQSLDQGLQFLIQYYNGEERAKGNILERFSAQQFPDLHSELNLSSLELGDSALYFCASSIMGGGTDTQYFGPGTRLTVL.

V gene TRBV11-2 combines with J gene TRBJ2-7; D might be TRBD1 (6 bases). CDR3 length: 16 amino acids. V gave up 6 bases and J gave up 0 bases, with 18 bases separating them. Germline V lookup: CDR1 SGHAT, CDR2 FQNNGV. This chain's CDR3 is CASRVQGSRRSYEQYF. As DNA, the CDR3 is TGTGCCAGCAGAGTACAGGGCAGTCGGCGCTCCTACGAGCAGTACTTC. Full variable domain (remainder filled in from reference TRBV11-2 and TRBJ2-7): EAGVAQSPRYKIIEKRQSVAFWCNPISGHATLYWYQQILGQGPKLLIQFQNNGVVDDSQLPKDRFSAERLKGVDSTLKIQPAKLEDSAVYLCASRVQGSRRSYEQYFGPGTRLTVT.

The chain carries TRBV7-9 and TRBJ1-6, with 8 positions matching TRBD1. Losses at the gene ends were 5 bases for V and 0 bases for J; bases not matched to a gene: 12. CDR3 length equals 19 residues. CDR1 and CDR2 from the germline V gene are SEHNR and FQNEAQ (reference sequence). This CDR3 reads CASSLLQGASGSYNSPLHF. The CDR3 DNA reads TGTGCCAGCAGCCTCCTCCAGGGGGCGAGCGGCTCCTATAATTCACCCCTCCACTTT.

Concerning this clone: This sample also contains other DNA sequences that code for the same CDR3. The J gene is TRBJ1-2, the V gene TRBV28; D gene unclear. Trimming stripped 3 bases from V and 4 bases from J, with 9 bases between. Germline CDR1 MDHEN, CDR2 SYDVKM. The CDR3 contains 13 residues. In nucleotides, the CDR3 is TGTGCCAGCAGTTTGGGAGGGAGCTATGGCTACACCTTC. Translation gives CASSLGGSYGYTF.

The chain carries TRBV12-5 and TRBJ1-3; D unclear. Germline CDR1 reads LGHNT; CDR2 reads FRNRAP. The CDR3 is 11 residues long. Trimming took 2 bases from V and 14 from J, leaving 10 bases between them. For the CDR3, the DNA is TGTGCTAGTGGTTTGTCTGGAGTATTATATTTT. Translated, it gives CASGLSGVLYF.

The chain employs TRBV5-1 and TRBJ1-1; TRBD1 aligns across 9 bases. The CDR3 extends over 14 amino acids. J was trimmed by 3 bases and V by 7 bases; bases with no gene match: 7. Per germline, CDR1 SGHRS and CDR2 YFSETQ. The CDR3 sequence: CASFLRQGDTEAFF. The CDR3 DNA is TGCGCCAGCTTCCTAAGACAGGGGGACACTGAAGCTTTCTTT.

This clone was recorded once. The J gene is TRBJ2-3, the V gene TRBV19; the match to TRBD2 covers 14 bases. V shed 4 bases, J shed 6 bases, and the junction held 6 bases outside the gene matches. This CDR3 is built from 16 residues. Germline V CDR1 and CDR2: LNHDA, SQIVND (reference sequence). Written as DNA, the CDR3 is TGTGCCAGTAGTACAGGACTAGCGGGGGGCAGGGATACGCAGTATTTT. Translated: CASSTGLAGGRDTQYF. Using reference TRBV19 and TRBJ2-3 for the parts outside the CDR3, the full variable domain is DGGITQSPKYLFRKEGQNVTLSCEQNLNHDAMYWYRQDPGQGLRLIYYSQIVNDFQKGDIAEGYSVSREKKESFPLTVTSAQKNPTAFYLCASSTGLAGGRDTQYFGPGTRLTVL.

This chain joins TRBV5-1 and TRBJ1-1, with 7 bases lining up with TRBD1. The CDR3 extends over 14 amino acids. The trim removed 3 bases at V and 4 bases at J, leaving 6 bases unmatched. Germline lookup yields CDR1 SGHRS and CDR2 YFSETQ. CDR3 in DNA: TGCGCCAGCAGCTCGGCCGCAGGGGGCACTGAAGCTTTCTTT. It yields the protein CASSSAAGGTEAFF.

DNA for the CDR3: TGTGCCAGCAGGGCGGTATCGACTGATGAGCAGTTCTTC. Its translation: CASRAVSTDEQFF. This chain uses TRBV11-3 with TRBJ2-1; D remains ambiguous. Trimming left V 6 bases short and J 8 bases short, with 14 bases between. Germline CDR1 and CDR2: SGHNT and YENEEA. CDR3 length equals 13 residues.

This clone has only one observation. The chain joins TRBV28 to TRBJ1-1; no firm D call. CDR1 and CDR2 (germline): MDHEN, SYDVKM. V lost 2 bases and J lost 0, with 10 bases in between. The CDR3 runs 15 residues. The DNA of the CDR3 is TGTGCCAGCAGTTTACCCTACAGAATGAACACTGAAGCTTTCTTT. It specifies CASSLPYRMNTEAFF.

This chain links TRBV6-5 with TRBJ2-7; weak D call: TRBD1 (6 bases). Per germline, CDR1 MNHEY and CDR2 SVGAGI. The length of the CDR3 is 11 residues. The V and J ends lost 6 bases and 7 bases respectively, with 10 bases between them. Here the CDR3 DNA reads TGTGCCAGCAGACAGGGTCGGGAGCAGTACTTC. Protein: CASRQGREQYF.

This clone appeared a few times. The chain combines TRBV7-3 with TRBJ2-2; tentative D call: TRBD2 (6 bases). V gave up 8 bases and J gave up 1 base, with 11 bases separating them. CDR1 SGHTA and CDR2 FQGTGA come from the germline V gene. This CDR3 is built from 14 residues. The CDR3 nucleotides read TGTGCCAGCTCAGCTAGCGTGAACACCGGGGAGCTGTTTTTT. It is translated as CASSASVNTGELFF.

V and J are TRBV30 and TRBJ1-1; TRBD1 matches at 7 bases. This CDR3 has 11 amino acids. The germline V gene encodes CDR1 GTSNPN and CDR2 SVGIG (reference sequence). V shed 4 bases, J shed 8 bases, and the junction held 4 bases outside the gene matches. The CDR3 coding sequence is TGTGCCTGGAACTTGGACAGGGAAGCTTTCTTT. This translates into CAWNLDREAFF.

The chain carries TRBV14 and TRBJ2-2, with 8 bases identical to TRBD1. CDR1 is SGHDN and CDR2 is FVKESK in the germline V gene. The V and J ends lost 1 base and 7 bases, in that order; junction bases with no gene match: 5. The CDR3 covers 15 residues. Here the CDR3 reads CASSQAGGWNGELFF. CDR3 bases: TGTGCCAGCAGCCAAGCAGGGGGCTGGAACGGGGAGCTGTTTTTT.

The chain is built from TRBV19 and TRBJ1-1; 8 nucleotides line up with TRBD1. J gave up 1 base and V 6 bases, and 28 bases lay outside the gene matches. Germline values: CDR1 LNHDA, CDR2 SQIVND (reference sequence). The CDR3 contains 22 residues. CDR3 DNA sequence: TGTGCCAGTAGGGGCCTAAGGACAGGGTTCTCGGTAGGAACTTTCGGGAACACTGAAGCTTTCTTT. Residues: CASRGLRTGFSVGTFGNTEAFF.

V and J are TRBV9 and TRBJ1-1; D is unclear. Germline values: CDR1 SGDLS, CDR2 YYNGEE. V dropped 0 bases and J dropped 5 bases, with 14 bases sitting between them. There are 15 residues in the CDR3. The CDR3 coding sequence is TGTGCCAGCAGCGTAGTAGCGGGCGGGTCGACTGAAGCTTTCTTT. Protein: CASSVVAGGSTEAFF.